This T cell receptor beta chain is drawn from a study of blood T cell repertoires in COVID-19. About the research overall: Acute and convalescent COVID-19 specimens originated in the United States, Italy and Spain.

Clones were read by immunoSEQ multiplex PCR, and TCRdb kept only the in-frame ones, dropping some. The sample records about 52,000 clones, 65% to 90% being singletons. Losses at the gene ends were 6 bases for V and 3 bases for J; bases not matched to a gene: 5. Germline values: CDR1 MNHNY, CDR2 SVGAGI (reference sequence). The CDR3 sequence is 15 residues long. V and J are TRBV6-6 and TRBJ2-7; 13 nucleotides match TRBD2. Sequences were obtained from peripheral blood. This receptor was taken from a human donor in a cohort sampled during active COVID-19. This CDR3 reads CASRGLAGVYYEQYF. CDR3 nucleotide sequence: TGTGCCAGCAGAGGACTAGCGGGAGTTTACTACGAGCAGTACTTC.